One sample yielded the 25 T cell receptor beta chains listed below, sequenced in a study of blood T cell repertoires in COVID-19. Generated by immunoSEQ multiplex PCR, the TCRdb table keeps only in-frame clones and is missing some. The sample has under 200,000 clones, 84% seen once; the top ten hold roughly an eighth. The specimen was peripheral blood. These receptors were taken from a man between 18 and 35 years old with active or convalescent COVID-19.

In nucleotides, the CDR3 is TGTGCCAGCAGCACGAGGGGACTAGCGGAAACCGGGGAGCTGTTTTTT. Translation gives CASSTRGLAETGELFF. V gene TRBV9 combines with J gene TRBJ2-2; TRBD2 matches at 11 bases. Germline CDR1 reads SGDLS; CDR2 reads YYNGEE. J was trimmed by 5 bases and V by 4 bases; bases with no gene match: 7. This CDR3 is 16 amino acids long.

The chain's CDR3 is CASSLSGARNEQFF. DNA of the CDR3: TGTGCCAGCAGTCTTAGCGGGGCCAGGAATGAGCAGTTCTTC. This rearrangement joins TRBV7-3 to TRBJ2-1, with TRBD2 matching over 8 bases. With 6 bases clipped from V and 7 bases from J, the junction kept 8 bases outside the gene matches. The germline V gene encodes CDR1 SGHTA and CDR2 FQGTGA. The CDR3 has 14 amino acids.

CDR3 in amino acids: CASSLGLGPQHF. CDR3 nucleotide sequence: TGTGCCAGCAGTTTGGGACTCGGGCCCCAGCATTTT. V usage is TRBV12-3 or TRBV12-4 and J usage is TRBJ1-5, with D perhaps TRBD1 (5 bases). V was clipped by 3 bases and J by 9 bases, with 9 bases between them. The CDR3 consists of 12 residues.

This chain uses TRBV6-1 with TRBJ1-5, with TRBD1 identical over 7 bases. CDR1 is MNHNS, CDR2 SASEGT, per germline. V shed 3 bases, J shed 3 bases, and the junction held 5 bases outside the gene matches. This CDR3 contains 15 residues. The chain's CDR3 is CASSDQGVANQPQHF. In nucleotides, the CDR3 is TGTGCCAGCAGTGATCAGGGGGTAGCCAATCAGCCCCAGCATTTT.

CDR3 sequence (DNA): TGTGCCAGCAGCAAGGAGGGAAACACCATATATTTT. Translating it yields CASSKEGNTIYF. The rearrangement joins TRBV21-1 to TRBJ1-3. TRBV21-1 is given as a pseudogene. The CDR3 is 12 residues long.

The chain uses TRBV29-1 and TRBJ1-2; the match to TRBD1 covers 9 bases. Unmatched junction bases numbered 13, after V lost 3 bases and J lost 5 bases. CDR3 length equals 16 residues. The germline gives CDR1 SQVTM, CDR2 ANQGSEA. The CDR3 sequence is CSVDSTTGTGNYGYTF. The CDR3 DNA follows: TGCAGCGTTGACTCCACCACCGGGACAGGGAATTATGGCTACACCTTC.

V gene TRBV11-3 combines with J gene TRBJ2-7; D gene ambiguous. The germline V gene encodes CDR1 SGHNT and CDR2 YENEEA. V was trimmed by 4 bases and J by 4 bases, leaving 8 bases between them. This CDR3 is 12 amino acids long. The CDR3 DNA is TGTGCCAGCAGCTCGACGGGTTACGAGCAGTACTTC. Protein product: CASSSTGYEQYF.

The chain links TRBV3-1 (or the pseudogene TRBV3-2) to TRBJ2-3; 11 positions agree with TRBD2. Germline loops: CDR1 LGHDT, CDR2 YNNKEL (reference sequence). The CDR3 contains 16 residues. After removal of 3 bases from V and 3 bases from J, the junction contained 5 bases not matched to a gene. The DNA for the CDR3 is TGTGCCAGCAGCCAGAGACTAGCGGGGCTAACAGATACGCAGTATTTT. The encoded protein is CASSQRLAGLTDTQYF.

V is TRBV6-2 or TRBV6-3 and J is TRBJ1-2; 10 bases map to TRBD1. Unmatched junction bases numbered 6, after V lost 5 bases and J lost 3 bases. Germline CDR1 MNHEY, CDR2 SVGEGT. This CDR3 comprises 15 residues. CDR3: CASSRTGTGDYGYTF. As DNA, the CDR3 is TGTGCCAGCAGTAGAACCGGGACAGGGGACTATGGCTACACCTTC.

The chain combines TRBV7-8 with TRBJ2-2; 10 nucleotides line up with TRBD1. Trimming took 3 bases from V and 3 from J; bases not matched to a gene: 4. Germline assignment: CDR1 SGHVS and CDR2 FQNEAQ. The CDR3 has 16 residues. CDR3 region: CASSFDRGLYTGELFF. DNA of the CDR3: TGTGCCAGCAGCTTCGACAGGGGGCTATACACCGGGGAGCTGTTTTTT. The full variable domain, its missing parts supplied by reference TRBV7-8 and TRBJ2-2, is GAGVSQSPRYKVAKRGQDVALRCDPISGHVSLFWYQQALGQGPEFLTYFQNEAQLDKSGLPSDRFFAERPEGSVSTLKIQRTQQEDSAVYLCASSFDRGLYTGELFFGEGSRLTVL.

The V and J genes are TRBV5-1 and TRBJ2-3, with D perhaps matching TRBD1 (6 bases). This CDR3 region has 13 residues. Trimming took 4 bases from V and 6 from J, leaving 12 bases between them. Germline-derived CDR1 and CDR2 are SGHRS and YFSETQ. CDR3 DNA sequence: TGCGCCAGCAGCACCAGGGGAGTTGATACGCAGTATTTT. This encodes CASSTRGVDTQYF.

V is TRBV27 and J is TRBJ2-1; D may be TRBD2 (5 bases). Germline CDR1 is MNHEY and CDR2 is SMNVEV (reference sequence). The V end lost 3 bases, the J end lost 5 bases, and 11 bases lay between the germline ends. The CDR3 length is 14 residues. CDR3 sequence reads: CASSFRRLNNEQFF. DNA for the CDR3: TGTGCCAGCAGTTTTAGGAGGCTTAACAATGAGCAGTTCTTC.

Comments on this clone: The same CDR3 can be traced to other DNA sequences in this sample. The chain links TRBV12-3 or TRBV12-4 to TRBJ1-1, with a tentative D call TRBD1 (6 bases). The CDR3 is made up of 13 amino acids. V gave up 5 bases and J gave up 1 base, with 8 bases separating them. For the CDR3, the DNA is TGTGCCAGCAGTAGGACAGAGAACACTGAAGCTTTCTTT. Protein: CASSRTENTEAFF.

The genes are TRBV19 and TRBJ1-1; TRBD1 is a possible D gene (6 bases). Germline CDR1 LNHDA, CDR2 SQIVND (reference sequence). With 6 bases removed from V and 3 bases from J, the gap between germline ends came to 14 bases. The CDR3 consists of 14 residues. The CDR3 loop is CASRYGQTYTEAFF. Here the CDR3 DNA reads TGTGCCAGTAGATACGGACAGACGTACACTGAAGCTTTCTTT.

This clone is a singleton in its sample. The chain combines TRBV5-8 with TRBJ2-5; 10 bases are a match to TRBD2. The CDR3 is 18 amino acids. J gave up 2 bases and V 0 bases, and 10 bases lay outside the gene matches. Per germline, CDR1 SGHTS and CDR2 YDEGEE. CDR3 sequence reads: CASSLAYASGSQQETQYF. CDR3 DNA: TGTGCCAGCAGCTTGGCCTACGCTAGCGGGAGTCAACAAGAGACCCAGTACTTC. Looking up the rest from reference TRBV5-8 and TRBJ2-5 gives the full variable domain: EAGVTQSPTHLIKTRGQQATLRCSPISGHTSVYWYQQALGLGLQFLLWYDEGEERNRGNFPPRFSGRQFPNYSSELNVNALELEDSALYLCASSLAYASGSQQETQYFGPGTRLLVL.

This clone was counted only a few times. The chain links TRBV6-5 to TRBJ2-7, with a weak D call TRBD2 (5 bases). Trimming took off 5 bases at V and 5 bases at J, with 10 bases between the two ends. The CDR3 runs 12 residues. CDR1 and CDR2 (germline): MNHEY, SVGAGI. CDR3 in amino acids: CASSTPGNEQYF. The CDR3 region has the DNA TGTGCCAGCAGTACCCCCGGGAACGAGCAGTACTTC.

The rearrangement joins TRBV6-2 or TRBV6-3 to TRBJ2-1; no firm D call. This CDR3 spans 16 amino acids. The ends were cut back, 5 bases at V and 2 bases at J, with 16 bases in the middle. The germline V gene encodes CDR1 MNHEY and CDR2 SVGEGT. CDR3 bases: TGTGCCAGCAGTGTCCCCCTGACAAAACCCTACAATGAGCAGTTCTTC. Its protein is CASSVPLTKPYNEQFF.

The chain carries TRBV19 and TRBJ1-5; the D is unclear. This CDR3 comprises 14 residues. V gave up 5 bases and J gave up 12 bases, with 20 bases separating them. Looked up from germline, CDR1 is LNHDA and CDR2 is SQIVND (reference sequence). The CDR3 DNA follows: TGTGCCAGTAGTGTCATACTCGGTCCCGAAGACCAGCATTTT. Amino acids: CASSVILGPEDQHF.

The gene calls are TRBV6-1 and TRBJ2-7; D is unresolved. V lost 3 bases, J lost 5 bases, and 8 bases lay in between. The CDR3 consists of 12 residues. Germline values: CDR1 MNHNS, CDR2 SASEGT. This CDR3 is CASSDAVDEQYF. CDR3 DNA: TGTGCCAGCAGTGACGCCGTAGACGAGCAGTACTTC.

The CDR3 here is CASSLRTSGPYNEQFF. DNA of the CDR3: TGTGCCAGCAGCCTACGGACTAGCGGGCCCTACAATGAGCAGTTCTTC. The rearrangement links TRBV7-2 to TRBJ2-1; TRBD2 matches at 11 bases. V gave up 5 bases and J gave up 2 bases; unmatched junction bases: 5. This CDR3 spans 16 amino acids. Germline CDR1 SGHTA, CDR2 FQGNSA.

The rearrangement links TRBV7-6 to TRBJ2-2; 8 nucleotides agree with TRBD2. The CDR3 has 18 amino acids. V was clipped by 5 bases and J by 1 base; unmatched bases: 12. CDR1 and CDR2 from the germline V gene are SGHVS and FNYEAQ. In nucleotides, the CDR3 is TGTGCCAGCAGCCCCTCCCCGTTAGCGGGGCTGAACACCGGGGAGCTGTTTTTT. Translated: CASSPSPLAGLNTGELFF. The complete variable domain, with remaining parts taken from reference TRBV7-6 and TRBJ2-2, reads GAGVSQSPRYKVTKRGQDVALRCDPISGHVSLYWYRQALGQGPEFLTYFNYEAQQDKSGLPNDRFSAERPEGSISTLTIQRTEQRDSAMYRCASSPSPLAGLNTGELFFGEGSRLTVL.

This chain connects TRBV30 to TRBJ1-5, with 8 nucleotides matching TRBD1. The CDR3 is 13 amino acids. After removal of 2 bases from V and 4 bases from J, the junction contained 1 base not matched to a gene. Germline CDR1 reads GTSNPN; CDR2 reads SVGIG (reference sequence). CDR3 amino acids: CAWSRTGNQPQHF. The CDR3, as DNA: TGTGCCTGGAGTCGGACAGGGAATCAGCCCCAGCATTTT.

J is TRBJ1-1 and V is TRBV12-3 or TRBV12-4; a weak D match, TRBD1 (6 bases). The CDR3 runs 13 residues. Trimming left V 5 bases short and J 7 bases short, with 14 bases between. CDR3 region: CASSLDRSLEAFF. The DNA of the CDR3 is TGTGCCAGCAGTCTCGACAGGTCCCTTGAAGCTTTCTTT.

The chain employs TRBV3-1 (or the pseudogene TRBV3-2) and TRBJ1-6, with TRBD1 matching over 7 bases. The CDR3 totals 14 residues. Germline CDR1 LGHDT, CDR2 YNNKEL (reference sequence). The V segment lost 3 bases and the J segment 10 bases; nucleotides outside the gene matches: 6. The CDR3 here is CASSHDRVRSPLHF. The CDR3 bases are TGTGCCAGCAGCCATGACAGGGTAAGGTCACCCCTCCACTTT.

The CDR3 region has the DNA TGTGCCACCTTCCCCCTAGCGGGGGGTGGAGATACGCAGTATTTT. Protein sequence: CATFPLAGGGDTQYF. This sequence joins TRBV6-5 and TRBJ2-3; 11 nucleotides match TRBD2. J gave up 5 bases and V 10 bases, and 11 bases lay outside the gene matches. Germline CDR1 and CDR2: MNHEY and SVGAGI. The CDR3 is 15 residues long.